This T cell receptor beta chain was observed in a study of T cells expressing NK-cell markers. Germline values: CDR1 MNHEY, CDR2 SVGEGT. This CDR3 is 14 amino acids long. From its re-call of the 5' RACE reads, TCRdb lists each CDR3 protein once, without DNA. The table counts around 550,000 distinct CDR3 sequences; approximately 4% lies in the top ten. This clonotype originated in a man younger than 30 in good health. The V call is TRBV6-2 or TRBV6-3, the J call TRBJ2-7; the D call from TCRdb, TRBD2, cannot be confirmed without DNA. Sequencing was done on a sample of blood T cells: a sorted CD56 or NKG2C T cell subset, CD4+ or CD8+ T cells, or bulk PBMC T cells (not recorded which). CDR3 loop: CASSPGLAGNEQYF.